A selection of T cell receptor beta chains follows, all from one sample in a study of vaccination effects on CD4 cells after COVID-19. The data were produced by immunoSEQ multiplex PCR, yet TCRdb's version contains in-frame clones alone and is incomplete. The sample consists of 45,000 to 60,000 clones, around 76% of them appearing once. For these TCRs, the target antigens are not known. The sequencing here drew on CD4+ T cells from PBMCs cultured without peptide, taken before COVID-19 vaccination. The receptors here all came from a human donor who had a prior SARS-CoV-2 infection. Each CDR3 is given with its conserved first and last residue. The D gene is left open where the match is weak. Clone size appears in some rows only: once, few, many, or a class for an expanded clone.

>TRBD2|NA|TRBV6-1|TRBJ2-7
TGTGCCAGCAGTGAATGGATATGGGGACTAGGCTACGAGCAGTACTTC
CASSEWIWGLGYEQYF
>NA|NA|TRBV15|TRBJ1-2
TGTGCCACCAGCAGAGATCCGAGGATGGGGGTGCATGGCTACACCTTC
CATSRDPRMGVHGYTF
>TRBD2|NA|TRBV4-2|TRBJ2-1
TGTGCCAGCAGCCAACCCTCGGGACAGGGACTAGCGGGAGTCGATAATGAGCAGTTCTTC
CASSQPSGQGLAGVDNEQFF
>TRBD1|NA|TRBV4-2|TRBJ1-2
TGTGCCAGCAGCCAGGCAACTACGGACAGGGTTGGCTACACCTTC
CASSQATTDRVGYTF
>NA|once|TRBV14|TRBJ2-1
TGTGCCAGCAGCCAAGATTGGGCCTTTAATGAGCAGTTCTTC
CASSQDWAFNEQFF
>TRBD1|NA|TRBV19|TRBJ1-2
TGTGCCAGTAGCACCCAGGACAGGGACTATGGCTACACCTTC
CASSTQDRDYGYTF
>NA|NA|TRBV29-1|TRBJ1-1
TGCAGCGTCAGCGACACTGGGGAGCTTTCCGCTTTCTTT
CSVSDTGELSAFF
>TRBD1|NA|TRBV6-5|TRBJ1-2
TGTGCCAGCAGTTATGGGTTTGGGACAGGGTATGGCTACACCTTC
CASSYGFGTGYGYTF
>NA|NA|TRBV11-2|TRBJ2-3
TGTGCCAGCAGCCGCATCAGGGTTCTAGCAACAGATACGCAGTATTTT
CASSRIRVLATDTQYF
>TRBD1|NA|TRBV5-5|TRBJ2-2
TGTGCCAGCAGCGGACGACAGGGGGCCTCTACCGGGGAGCTGTTTTTT
CASSGRQGASTGELFF
>TRBD1|NA|TRBV9|TRBJ2-5
TGTGCCAGCAGCGTGGGACAGCTAGAGACCCAGTACTTC
CASSVGQLETQYF
>TRBD1|NA|TRBV6-2/TRBV6-3|TRBJ1-5
TGTGCCAGCAGTAAAAGGACAGGGAAGAGGTATAGCAATCAGCCCCAGCATTTT
CASSKRTGKRYSNQPQHF
>TRBD2|few|TRBV7-3|TRBJ2-1
TGTGCCAGCAGCCCTAATAGCGGGAGGGGGTCGTATCGGTTCTTC
CASSPNSGRGSYRFF
>NA|NA|TRBV5-6|TRBJ1-4
TGTGCCAGCAGCCCCATCGGGGGAAGGCCTAATGAAAAACTGTTTTTT
CASSPIGGRPNEKLFF
>TRBD2|NA|TRBV4-1|TRBJ2-1
TGCGCCAGCAGCCAAGAGATCAGGACTAGCGGGAGGGCCAGCTCCTACAATGAGCAGTTCTTC
CASSQEIRTSGRASSYNEQFF
>TRBD2|NA|TRBV9|TRBJ2-7
TGTGCCAGCAGCCTCGGCGCCGGGAGGGCGACCGACGAGCAGTACTTC
CASSLGAGRATDEQYF
>NA|once|TRBV6-5|TRBJ2-1
TGTGCCAGCAGTTACTCTTCGCTAGCTGACAATGAGCAGTTCTTC
CASSYSSLADNEQFF
>NA|NA|TRBV6-4|TRBJ2-2
TGTGCCAGCAGCCGGACAGATGACACCGGGGAGCTGTTTTTT
CASSRTDDTGELFF
>NA|medium-sized|TRBV5-4|TRBJ1-2
TGTGCCAGCAGCTTTTTCCAGCTCCTTAACTATGGCTACACCTTC
CASSFFQLLNYGYTF
>NA|once|TRBV30|TRBJ1-3
TGTGCCTGGACGACAGGCCTAAGCTCTGGAAACACCATATATTTT
CAWTTGLSSGNTIYF
>NA|NA|TRBV11-2|TRBJ2-4
TGTGCCAGCAGCGGAATAGGGGGGCGACACGAAAACATTCAGTACTTC
CASSGIGGRHENIQYF
>TRBD1|NA|TRBV5-1|TRBJ2-3
TGCGCCAGCAGCTTACCGGGACAGGGGTTGACAGATACGCAGTATTTT
CASSLPGQGLTDTQYF
>NA|few|TRBV2|TRBJ2-3
TGTGCCAGCGGGGGCCCTTTCACAGATACGCAGTATTTT
CASGGPFTDTQYF
>NA|NA|TRBV6-5|TRBJ2-5
TGTGCCACGGGGGTCGGGGAGACCCAGTACTTC
CATGVGETQYF
>NA|NA|TRBV6-1|TRBJ1-2
TGTGCCAGCAGTGAGGAAAGGACAGATATCTATGGCTACACCTTC
CASSEERTDIYGYTF
>NA|NA|TRBV6-5|TRBJ1-1
TGTGCCAGCAGTTACTTGGGGGGTGGCACTGAAGCTTTCTTT
CASSYLGGGTEAFF
>NA|few|TRBV4-3|TRBJ1-5
TGCGCCAGCAGCCAAGACCCCTACACGAATCAGCCCCAGCATTTT
CASSQDPYTNQPQHF
>TRBD2|few|TRBV7-9|TRBJ2-3
TGTGCCAGCAGCAGGAGCGGGGGGGCAACAGATACGCAGTATTTT
CASSRSGGATDTQYF
>TRBD1|NA|TRBV19|TRBJ2-6
TGTGCCAGCAGACGGGACAGGCCGTCTTCACTCTCTGGGGCCAACGTCCTGACTTTC
CASRRDRPSSLSGANVLTF
>TRBD1|NA|TRBV27|TRBJ2-3
TGTGCCAGCATATCCTTGGGGACAGACACAGATACGCAGTATTTT
CASISLGTDTDTQYF
>NA|NA|TRBV11-3|TRBJ2-3
TGTGCCAGCAGCCGCAGAGATACGCAGTATTTT
CASSRRDTQYF
>TRBD1|once|TRBV9|TRBJ2-3
TGTGCCAGCAGCGTAGTGGGACAGTTCGTCACAGATACGCAGTATTTT
CASSVVGQFVTDTQYF